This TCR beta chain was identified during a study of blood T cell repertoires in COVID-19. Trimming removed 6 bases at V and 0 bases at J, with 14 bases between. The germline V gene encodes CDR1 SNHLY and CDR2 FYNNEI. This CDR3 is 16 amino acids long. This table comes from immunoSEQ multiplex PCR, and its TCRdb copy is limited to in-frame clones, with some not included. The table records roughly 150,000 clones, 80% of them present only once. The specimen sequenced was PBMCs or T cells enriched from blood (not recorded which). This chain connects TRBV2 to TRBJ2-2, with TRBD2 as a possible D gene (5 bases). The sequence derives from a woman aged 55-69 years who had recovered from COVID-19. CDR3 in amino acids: CASRAGLTANTGELFF. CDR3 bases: TGTGCCAGCAGGGCGGGTTTGACTGCGAACACCGGGGAGCTGTTTTTT.